This T cell receptor (beta chain) was profiled in a study of T-cell reconstitution after alpha-beta-depleted transplantation in children. Regarding the study as a whole: Elevated TCRbeta diversity at day 60 was traced, in some patients, to surviving recipient T cells and thymic progenitors. Diversity and T-cell counts at one year after transplant derived mostly from new T cells. Several hundred rapidly expanded clones from non-depleted graft cells reportedly supplied alpha-beta T cells about two months post-transplant.

Germline V lookup: CDR1 SGHRS, CDR2 YFSETQ. Trimming took off 2 bases at V and 9 bases at J, with 8 bases between the two ends. The CDR3 has 11 amino acids. Unique molecular identifiers were incorporated during preparation of the TCRbeta library. TCRdb re-derived calls from the PCR reads in MiXCR, one entry per CDR3 protein. The table shows some 100,000 distinct CDR3 sequences, with roughly 16% occurring only once. As to this clonotype: The antigen is undetermined.

This sequence was found in a male patient aged 2 to 10 who had a stem cell transplant for acute lymphoblastic leukemia, so the T cells may come from the graft donor. This specimen was PBMCs, mostly from graft donor cells, taken 180 days after TCRalphabeta/CD19-depleted stem cell transplant. The gene calls are TRBV5-1 and TRBJ2-5; D call uncertain. The CDR3 bases are TGCGCCAGCAGCTTCAGAGGTTCCCAGTACTTC. Translating it yields CASSFRGSQYF.